A selection of T cell receptor beta chains follows, all from one sample in a study of T-cell memory formation after mild COVID-19. Each CDR3 protein is one row after TCRdb ran MiXCR on the 5' RACE reads. The profile shows some 340,000 distinct CDR3 sequences, 13% of them singletons. What was sequenced was PBMCs or a T cell subset sorted from them (not recorded which). The receptors shown here come from a man aged 18 to 35 who had mild COVID-19 (a few samples of this study predate the infection). Cell type and time point are not known. CDR3s include the opening cysteine and the closing phenylalanine or tryptophan. A D gene is named only where the DNA matches it firmly. For some rows the clone size is stated as once, few or many, or as a class when expanded; others skip it.

CAAGGGSTDTQYF TGTGCCGCCGGGGGGGGTAGCACAGATACGCAGTATTTT TRBJ2-3 few 13 TRBV25-1 TRBD2
CASSWGPSSTDTQYF TGCGCCAGCAGCTGGGGTCCATCCAGCACAGATACGCAGTATTTT TRBJ2-3 many 15 TRBV5-1 .
CASAHSLGTSTDTQYF TGTGCCAGCGCCCACTCCTTGGGTACTAGCACAGATACGCAGTATTTT TRBJ2-3 . 16 TRBV7-9 .
CASSLMDPNEQFF TGTGCCAGCAGCTTGATGGACCCCAATGAGCAGTTCTTC TRBJ2-1 . 13 TRBV7-9 .
CASSLGNSGANVLTF TGTGCCAGCAGTTTAGGGAACTCTGGGGCCAACGTCCTGACTTTC TRBJ2-6 many 15 TRBV28 .
CASSQGRGAYGYTF TGCGCCAGCAGCCAAGGGCGAGGGGCCTATGGCTACACCTTC TRBJ1-2 many 14 TRBV4-3 .
CASSWSYVGGPNTGELFF TGTGCCAGCAGCTGGTCCTATGTGGGGGGGCCCAACACCGGGGAGCTGTTTTTT TRBJ2-2 many 18 TRBV6-5 .
CASGLYDTEAFF TGTGCTAGTGGTTTGTATGACACTGAAGCTTTCTTT TRBJ1-1 few 12 TRBV12-5 .
CASSQDRNTGELFF TGTGCCAGCAGCCAGGACAGGAACACCGGGGAGCTGTTTTTT TRBJ2-2 many 14 TRBV6-6 .
CASSLREGETQYF TGTGCCAGCAGTTTGCGGGAGGGGGAGACCCAGTACTTC TRBJ2-5 . 13 TRBV6-5 TRBD2
CASSLFLAGDEQFF TGTGCCAGCAGTTTATTCCTAGCGGGGGATGAGCAGTTCTTC TRBJ2-1 many 14 TRBV12-3/TRBV12-4 TRBD2
CASSSSASTDTQYF TGTGCCAGCAGCTCAAGCGCTAGCACAGATACGCAGTATTTT TRBJ2-3 many 14 TRBV7-3 .
CAGQRDVGGYTF TGTGCCGGCCAACGTGATGTCGGAGGCTACACCTTC TRBJ1-2 few 12 TRBV12-3/TRBV12-4 .
CAISESGTGTKNIQYF TGTGCCATCAGTGAGTCCGGGACAGGTACCAAAAACATTCAGTACTTC TRBJ2-4 few 16 TRBV10-3 TRBD1
CSVDRANYGYTF TGCAGCGTCGACAGGGCTAACTATGGCTACACCTTC TRBJ1-2 few 12 TRBV29-1 TRBD1
CASSLVAREQYF TGTGCCAGCAGCTTAGTCGCGAGGGAGCAGTACTTC TRBJ2-7 few 12 TRBV7-9 .
CASRTGSFTDTQYF TGTGCCAGTCGGACCGGGTCTTTCACAGATACGCAGTATTTT TRBJ2-3 . 14 TRBV19 .
CASTQGLAHTDTQYF TGCGCCAGCACCCAGGGGTTGGCACACACAGATACGCAGTATTTT TRBJ2-3 . 15 TRBV23-1 .
CASRKIDEQFF TGTGCCAGCAGGAAGATCGATGAGCAGTTCTTC TRBJ2-1 . 11 TRBV28 .
CASSLVGLSEQFF TGCGCCAGCAGCTTGGTCGGGCTGAGTGAGCAGTTCTTC TRBJ2-1 many 13 TRBV5-1 .
CASSLGSGGKEETQYF TGCGCCAGCAGCTTGGGTAGCGGGGGGAAAGAGGAGACCCAGTACTTC TRBJ2-5 . 16 TRBV5-1 TRBD2
CASSITGTGTGKNIQYF TGTGCCAGCAGCATCACCGGGACAGGGACAGGCAAAAACATTCAGTACTTC TRBJ2-4 . 17 TRBV7-9 TRBD1
CASSARTSFYADTQYF TGTGCCAGCAGCGCAAGGACTAGTTTTTATGCAGATACGCAGTATTTT TRBJ2-3 few 16 TRBV7-9 TRBD2
CASSLVPGSNQPQHF TGTGCCAGCAGCTTAGTCCCGGGGAGCAATCAGCCCCAGCATTTT TRBJ1-5 . 15 TRBV7-2 .
CASSSLQVAGSGANVLTF TGTGCCAGCAGCTCTCTCCAGGTCGCCGGCTCTGGGGCCAACGTCCTGACTTTC TRBJ2-6 . 18 TRBV6-2/TRBV6-3 .
CATQGREFGSPLHF TGTGCCACCCAGGGAAGGGAGTTTGGATCACCCCTCCACTTT TRBJ1-6 . 14 TRBV6-6 .
CASSHVNTEAFF TGTGCCAGCAGCCATGTGAACACTGAAGCTTTCTTT TRBJ1-1 . 12 TRBV7-9 .